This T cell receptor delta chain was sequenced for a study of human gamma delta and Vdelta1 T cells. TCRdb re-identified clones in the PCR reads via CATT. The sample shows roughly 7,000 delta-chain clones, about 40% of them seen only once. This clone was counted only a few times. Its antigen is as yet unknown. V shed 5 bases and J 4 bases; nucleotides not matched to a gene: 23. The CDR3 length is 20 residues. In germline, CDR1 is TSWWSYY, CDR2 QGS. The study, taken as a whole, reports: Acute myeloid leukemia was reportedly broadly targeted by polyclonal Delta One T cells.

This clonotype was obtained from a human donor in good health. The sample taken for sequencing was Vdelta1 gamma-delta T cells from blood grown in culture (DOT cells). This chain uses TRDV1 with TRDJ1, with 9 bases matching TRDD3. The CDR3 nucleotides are TGTGCTCTTGGGTCCTCCATGTGGTGGGGGATAAAGGTGGAGGGCGATAAACTCATCTTT. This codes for CALGSSMWWGIKVEGDKLIF.